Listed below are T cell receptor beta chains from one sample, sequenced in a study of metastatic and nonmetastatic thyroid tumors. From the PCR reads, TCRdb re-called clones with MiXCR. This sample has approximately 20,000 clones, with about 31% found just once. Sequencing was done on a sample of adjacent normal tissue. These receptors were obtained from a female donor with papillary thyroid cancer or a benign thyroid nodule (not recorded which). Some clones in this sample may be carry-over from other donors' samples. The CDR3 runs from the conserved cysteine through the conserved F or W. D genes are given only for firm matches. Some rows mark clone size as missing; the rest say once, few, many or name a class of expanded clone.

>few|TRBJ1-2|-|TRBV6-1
TGTGCCAGCAGCTTTTACAGGGCCAGGGGATATGGCTACACCTTC
CASSFYRARGYGYTF
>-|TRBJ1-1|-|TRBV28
TGTGCCAGCAGGCCTTTTAACACTGAAGCTTTCTTT
CASRPFNTEAFF
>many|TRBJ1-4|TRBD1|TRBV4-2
TGTGCCAGCAGCCAGGACAGGGGGCTAGCTAATGAAAAACTGTTTTTT
CASSQDRGLANEKLFF
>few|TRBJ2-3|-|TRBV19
TGTGCCAGTAGTGTAAAGACTATGTCCACAGATACGCAGTATTTT
CASSVKTMSTDTQYF
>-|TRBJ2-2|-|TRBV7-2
TGTGCCAGCAGCTTAACGCGGGGTGGAACCGGGGAGCTGTTTTTT
CASSLTRGGTGELFF
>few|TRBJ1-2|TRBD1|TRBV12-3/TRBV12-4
TGTGCCAGCAGTCTAAGACAGGGATCCTATGGCTACACCTTC
CASSLRQGSYGYTF
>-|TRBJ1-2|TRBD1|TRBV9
TGTGCCAGCAGCGCTGCCCCAGGGGGCGCGTACTATGGCTACACCTTC
CASSAAPGGAYYGYTF
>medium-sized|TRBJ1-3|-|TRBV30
TGTGCCTGGTCGAAACAACCAAAGGACACCATATATTTT
CAWSKQPKDTIYF
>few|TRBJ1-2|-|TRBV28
TGTGCCAGCAGTTCCCCCACAGGCCCCATGGGCTACACCTTC
CASSSPTGPMGYTF
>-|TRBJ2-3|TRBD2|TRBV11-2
TGTGCCAGCAGCTACGTAGCGGGGGCGATCACAGATACGCAGTATTTT
CASSYVAGAITDTQYF
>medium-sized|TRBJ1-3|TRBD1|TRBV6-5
TGTGCCAGCAGTTACTCGGTGGGACAGGGGAAAGGAAACACCATATATTTT
CASSYSVGQGKGNTIYF
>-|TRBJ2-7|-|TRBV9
TGTGCCAGCAGCGTAGTGGAATCGCAATCCTACGAGCAGTACTTC
CASSVVESQSYEQYF
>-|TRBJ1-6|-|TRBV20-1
TGCAGTGCTAGAGATTATGTGGGGAGTTCACCCCTCCACTTT
CSARDYVGSSPLHF
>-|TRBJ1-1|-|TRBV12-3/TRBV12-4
TGTGCCAGCACCTCGGGCCCTTTAAACACTGAAGCTTTCTTT
CASTSGPLNTEAFF
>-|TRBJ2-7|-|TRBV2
TGTGACAGCAGTCAATCGGGGGCTACGTACGAGCAGTACTTC
CDSSQSGATYEQYF
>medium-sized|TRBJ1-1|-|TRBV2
TGTGCCAGCAGCCTAGGACAGTCTGAAGCTTTCTTT
CASSLGQSEAFF
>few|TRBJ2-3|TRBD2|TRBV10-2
TGCGCCAGCAAGGTAGCGGGAGGAGATACGCAGTATTTT
CASKVAGGDTQYF
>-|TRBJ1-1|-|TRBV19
TGTGCCAGTAGTATTTTGCGCTTCATGAACACTGAAGCTTTCTTT
CASSILRFMNTEAFF
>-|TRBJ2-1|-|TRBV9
TGTGCCAGCAGCGTAGAAGGGTCTACCTACAATGAGCAGTTCTTC
CASSVEGSTYNEQFF
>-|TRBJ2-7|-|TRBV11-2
TGTGCCAGCAGCACCCGGACTTTTACCACTTCCTACGAGCAGTACTTC
CASSTRTFTTSYEQYF
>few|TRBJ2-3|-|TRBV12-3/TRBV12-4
TGTGCCAGCAGTTTAGACCACACAGATACGCAGTATTTT
CASSLDHTDTQYF
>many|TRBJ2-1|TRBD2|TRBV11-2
TGTGCCAGCAGCTTAGTCGGCGGGGGAGGGAATGAGCAGCTCTTC
CASSLVGGGGNEQLF